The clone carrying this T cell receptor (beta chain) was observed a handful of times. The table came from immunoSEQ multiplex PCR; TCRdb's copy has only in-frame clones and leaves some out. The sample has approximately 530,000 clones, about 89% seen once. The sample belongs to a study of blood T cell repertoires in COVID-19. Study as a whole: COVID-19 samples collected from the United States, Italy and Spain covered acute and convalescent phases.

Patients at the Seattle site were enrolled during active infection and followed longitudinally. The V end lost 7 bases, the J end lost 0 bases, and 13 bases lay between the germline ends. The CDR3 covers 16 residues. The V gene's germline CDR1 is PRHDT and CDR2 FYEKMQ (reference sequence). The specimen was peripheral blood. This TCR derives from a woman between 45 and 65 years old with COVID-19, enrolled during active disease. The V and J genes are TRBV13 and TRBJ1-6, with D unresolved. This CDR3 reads CASTFGSSSYNSPLHF. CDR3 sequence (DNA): TGTGCCAGCACCTTCGGGTCGAGCTCCTATAATTCACCCCTCCACTTT. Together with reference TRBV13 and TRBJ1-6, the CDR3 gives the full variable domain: AAGVIQSPRHLIKEKRETATLKCYPIPRHDTVYWYQQGPGQDPQFLISFYEKMQSDKGSIPDRFSAQQFSDYHSELNMSSLELGDSALYFCASTFGSSSYNSPLHFGNGTRLTVT.